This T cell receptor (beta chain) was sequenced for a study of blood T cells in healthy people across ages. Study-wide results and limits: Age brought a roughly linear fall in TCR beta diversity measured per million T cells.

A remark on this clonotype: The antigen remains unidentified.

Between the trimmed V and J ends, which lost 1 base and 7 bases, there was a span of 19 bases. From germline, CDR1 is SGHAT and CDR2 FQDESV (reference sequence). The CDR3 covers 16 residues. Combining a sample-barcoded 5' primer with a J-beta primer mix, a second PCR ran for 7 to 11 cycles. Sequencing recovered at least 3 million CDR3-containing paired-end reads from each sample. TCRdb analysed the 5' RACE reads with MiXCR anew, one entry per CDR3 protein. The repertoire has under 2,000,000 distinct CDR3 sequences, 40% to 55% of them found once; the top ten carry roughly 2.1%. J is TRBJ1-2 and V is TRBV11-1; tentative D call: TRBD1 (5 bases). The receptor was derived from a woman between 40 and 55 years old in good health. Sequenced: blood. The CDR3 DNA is TGTGCCAGCAGCTTAGGGGGCAGCCTCTCAAGCTCTGGCTACACCTTC. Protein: CASSLGGSLSSSGYTF.